Given below is one T cell receptor (beta chain) in context. There are a few counts of this clonotype. The antigen this receptor binds is unknown. No base quality information exists; no much larger clone differs at one position. Reads for this sample came from an Illumina MiSeq. The paper's processing steps were these. The Shannon-Wiener index, calculated in VDJtools, was used to measure repertoire diversity. Expanded TCRbeta clonotypes were defined as those with a clonotype frequency of at least 3. The raw public data were reprocessed by TCRdb itself: fastp quality trimming at Q25, MiXCR clonotype calling, in-frame beta chains only. Rows are unified per CDR3 protein, each entry keeping the most common DNA and genes. Clone size and V and J calls follow TCRdb, not the original study. The sample table holds about 510 distinct CDR3 sequences, of which over 15% were seen once. Around 17% of the sample is taken by the ten largest.

V is clipped by 2 bases and J by 1 base, and the sequence between their germline boundaries is 9 bases long. The germline V gene provides CDR1 SGHVS and CDR2 FQNEAQ. Its CDR3 holds 16 amino acids, cysteine through phenylalanine. Left in the record is the CDR3 DNA by itself, 48 bases read in frame from the first base. To test for a precursor-effector relationship among CD4 cytotoxic T cells, four sorted CD4+ memory subsets (TCM, TEM, IL-7Rhigh TEMRA, IL-7R- TEMRA) underwent bulk UMI-based TCR sequencing. The cells came from peripheral blood mononuclear cells that had been isolated from human blood. This sample was taken from a study of precursors of human CD4 cytotoxic T cells (dated by TCRdb to between 2018 and 2020). For the study in its entirety: The bulk TCR-seq analysis covered CD4+ memory subsets from roughly 15 donors in total. TCR-seq analysis of 12 to 15 donors yielded TCRalpha and TCRbeta chain sequences (table S7).

Broad study findings and their caveats: A larger fraction of IL-7Rhigh TEMRA clonotypes than of TEM or TCM clonotypes was made up of expanded effector clonotypes. Only about 95% of the 14 donors were included in some of the bulk TCR-seq comparisons, which suggests that not every subset was available for every donor. Compared with TCM and TEM subsets, the IL-7Rhigh and IL-7R- TEMRA subsets had more restricted TCR repertoires, with lower diversity and more expanded clonotypes. According to the authors, a human observational design cannot definitively establish the direction of differentiation between precursor and effector cells.

This clonotype originated in a human donor in good health. Sequencing was done on a sample of memory CD4+ T cells from blood (PBMCs). The chain is encoded by TRBV7-8 joined to TRBJ1-6; the D gene is perhaps TRBD1, on 5 matching bases. The CDR3 region reads CASSLNGGSYNSPLHF. The DNA sequence reads TGTGCCAGCAGCTTAAATGGGGGGTCCTATAATTCACCCCTCCACTTT.